This TCR beta chain was sequenced during a study of T cell changes during pregnancy in multiple sclerosis. Trimming took 6 bases from V and 8 from J; bases not matched to a gene: 2. The CDR3 has 12 amino acids. From germline, CDR1 is LNHNV and CDR2 YYDKDF (reference sequence). The assay was immunoSEQ multiplex PCR, and TCRdb's table has in-frame clones only and misses some. Here the sample spans some 100,000 clones, about 92% being singletons. This clone was recorded a few times. Sequences were derived from peripheral blood, sampled after pregnancy. The chain combines TRBV15 with TRBJ2-1, with 9 bases fitting TRBD2. This clonotype was sampled from a female donor with multiple sclerosis, enrolled in a pregnancy study. CDR3 sequence (DNA): TGTGCCACCAGGGCGGGGGGGGATGAGCAGTTCTTC. Encoded protein: CATRAGGDEQFF.